The present T cell receptor (beta chain) was sequenced within a study of Ad26.COV2.S vaccination and SARS-CoV-2 variants. Looking at the study overall: Administration of Ad26.COV2.S was intramuscular, either once or twice 56 days apart. Study outcomes and limitations: The analyses of TCR breadth and depth may have understated the size of total T cell responses.

A note on this clone: Antigen unknown.

Trimming removed 2 bases from V and 1 base from J, with 12 bases in between. Germline CDR1 is SGHAT and CDR2 is FQNNGV. CDR3 length: 15 amino acids. Measured with immunoSEQ multiplex PCR; TCRdb has only the in-frame clones, and not every one. Of 300,000 to 400,000 clones in the sample, 80% to 90% were seen once. Sample treatment: roughly 20 received Ad26.COV2.S at low or high dose, single or two shots; roughly five received placebo; per-sample allocation not given. Sampling took place 63 days after the first vaccine or placebo injection. The sequencing here drew on peripheral blood, taken in a trial of Ad26.COV2.S vaccine versus placebo. The sequence derives from a person between 18 and 59 years old who received the Ad26.COV2.S COVID-19 vaccine or a placebo. The gene calls are TRBV11-2 and TRBJ2-7; D may be TRBD1 (6 bases). CDR3 nucleotides: TGTGCCAGCAGCTTAACGGGACACGCTTCCTACGAGCAGTACTTC. Amino acid sequence: CASSLTGHASYEQYF.